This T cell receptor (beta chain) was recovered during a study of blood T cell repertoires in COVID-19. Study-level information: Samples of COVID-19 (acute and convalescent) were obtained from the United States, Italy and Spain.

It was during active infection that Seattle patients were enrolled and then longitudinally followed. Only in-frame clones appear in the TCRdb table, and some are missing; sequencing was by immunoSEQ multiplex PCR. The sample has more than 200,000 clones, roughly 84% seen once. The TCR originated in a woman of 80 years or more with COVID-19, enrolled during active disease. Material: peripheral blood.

The CDR3 nucleotides read TGTGCCAGCAGCTTTGACGGGGGTATTGGTTTTGAAGCTTTCTTT. This sequence encodes CASSFDGGIGFEAFF. The V call is TRBV11-2, the J call TRBJ1-1, with D tentatively TRBD1 (5 bases). V dropped 3 bases and J dropped 7 bases, with 18 bases sitting between them. The length of the CDR3 is 15 residues. Germline assignment: CDR1 SGHAT and CDR2 FQNNGV.